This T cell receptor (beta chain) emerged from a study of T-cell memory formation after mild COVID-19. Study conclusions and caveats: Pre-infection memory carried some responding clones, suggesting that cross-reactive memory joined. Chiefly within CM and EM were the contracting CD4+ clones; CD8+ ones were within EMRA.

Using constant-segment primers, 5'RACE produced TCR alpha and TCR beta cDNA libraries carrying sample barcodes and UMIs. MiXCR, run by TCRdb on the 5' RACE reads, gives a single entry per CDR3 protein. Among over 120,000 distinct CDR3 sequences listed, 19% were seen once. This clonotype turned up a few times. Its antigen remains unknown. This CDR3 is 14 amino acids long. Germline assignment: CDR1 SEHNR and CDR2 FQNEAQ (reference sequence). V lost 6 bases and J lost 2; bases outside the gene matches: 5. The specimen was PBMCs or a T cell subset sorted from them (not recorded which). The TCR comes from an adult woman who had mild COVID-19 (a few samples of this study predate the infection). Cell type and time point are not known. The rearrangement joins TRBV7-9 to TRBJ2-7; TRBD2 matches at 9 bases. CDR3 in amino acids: CASSPSSGTYEQYF. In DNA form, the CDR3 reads TGTGCCAGCAGTCCATCTAGCGGGACCTACGAGCAGTACTTC.